Presented here are 31 T cell receptor beta chains from one specimen sequenced in a study of patients and donors after allogeneic stem cell transplantation. TCRdb fed the RT-PCR reads into MiXCR, producing one record per CDR3 protein. Among about a million distinct CDR3 sequences listed, approximately 19% were seen once. Sequencing was done on a sample of blood, either unsorted or a sorted T cell fraction (not recorded which). The receptors shown here come from a human donor who was either an allogeneic HSCT recipient or a stem cell or donor lymphocyte infusion donor (not recorded which). It is not recorded whose cells these are; they may come from a transplant donor.

The V and J genes are TRBV4-3 and TRBJ1-5; D remains ambiguous. V was shortened by 0 bases and J by 5 bases, with 5 bases between the two germline ends. CDR1 and CDR2 from the germline V gene are LGHNA and YSLEER. The CDR3 extends over 13 amino acids. CDR3: CASSQDNHQPQHF. CDR3 DNA sequence: TGCGCCAGCAGCCAAGATAACCATCAGCCCCAGCATTTT.

About this clonotype itself: This may stem from a read error, because a much larger clone lies one nucleotide away. This chain joins TRBV6-4 and TRBJ2-2; tentatively, D is TRBD1 (6 bases). In germline, CDR1 is MRHNA, CDR2 SNTAGT. V dropped 4 bases and J dropped 5 bases, with 8 bases sitting between them. The CDR3 sequence is 13 residues long. The CDR3: CASSAGETGELFF. In DNA form, the CDR3 reads TGTGCCAGCAGTGCAGGGGAAACCGGGGAGCTGTTTTTT.

The CDR3 sequence is CASGRETDTQYF. CDR3 coding DNA: TGTGCCAGCGGTAGGGAAACAGATACGCAGTATTTT. V is TRBV2 and J is TRBJ2-3; D is uncertain. This CDR3 has 12 amino acids. V shed 8 bases and J shed 3 bases, with 9 bases lying between them. The V gene's germline CDR1 is SNHLY and CDR2 FYNNEI.

The rearrangement links TRBV4-2 to TRBJ1-1, with unresolved D. Between the trimmed V and J ends, which lost 0 bases and 0 bases, there was a span of 11 bases. From germline, CDR1 is LGHNA and CDR2 YNFKEQ. This CDR3 is 16 amino acids long. The CDR3 coding sequence is TGTGCCAGCAGCCAAGATGCGGCAGCCATGAACACTGAAGCTTTCTTT. Its translation is CASSQDAAAMNTEAFF.

The chain employs TRBV20-1 and TRBJ1-2; the D is unclear. CDR1 is DFQATT, CDR2 SNEGSKA, per germline (reference sequence). CDR3 length: 13 amino acids. Trimming took off 0 bases at V and 2 bases at J, with 7 bases between the two ends. DNA for the CDR3: TGCAGTGCTAGAGATGAAGGGAACTATGGCTACACCTTC. Its protein product is CSARDEGNYGYTF.

The sample holds a few counts of this clonotype. This chain joins TRBV12-3 or TRBV12-4 and TRBJ1-1, with TRBD1 identical over 7 bases. J lost 1 base, V lost 5 bases, and 7 bases had no gene match. This CDR3 spans 15 amino acids. DNA of the CDR3: TGTGCCAGCAGTGGGACGGGACAGTCGAACACTGAAGCTTTCTTT. Its protein product is CASSGTGQSNTEAFF.

This clonotype was observed many times. V usage is TRBV5-1 and J usage is TRBJ2-1; D is uncertain. V gave up 0 bases and J gave up 5 bases, with 6 bases separating them. The germline V gene has CDR1 SGHRS and CDR2 YFSETQ. The CDR3 runs 13 residues. The CDR3 nucleotides are TGCGCCAGCAGCTTGGATCGAGACAATGAGCAGTTCTTC. Translation gives CASSLDRDNEQFF.

This clonotype was detected only a few times. This chain links TRBV29-1 with TRBJ2-5, with 9 bases identical to TRBD1. The CDR3 is made up of 12 amino acids. V shed 7 bases, J shed 5 bases, and the junction held 5 bases outside the gene matches. The germline V gene has CDR1 SQVTM and CDR2 ANQGSEA. CDR3: CSGMTGGETQYF. CDR3 nucleotides: TGCAGCGGGATGACAGGGGGGGAGACCCAGTACTTC.

In this sample, this clonotype turned up a few times. The rearrangement joins TRBV5-1 to TRBJ2-7, with TRBD1 identical over 7 bases. The ends lost 1 base at V and 3 bases at J; junction bases unmatched: 7. From germline, CDR1 is SGHRS and CDR2 YFSETQ. This CDR3 comprises 15 residues. The CDR3 DNA is TGCGCCAGCAGCTTGACAGAGACAGGGTTCTACGAGCAGTACTTC. Translating gives CASSLTETGFYEQYF.

V usage is TRBV10-3 and J usage is TRBJ2-2; 7 nucleotides line up with TRBD2. This CDR3 has 14 residues. Losses at the gene ends were 8 bases for V and 3 bases for J; bases not matched to a gene: 6. Germline V gene sequence: CDR1 ENHRY, CDR2 SYGVKD. CDR3 nucleotide sequence: TGTGCCATCCGTAGGGGAGGGGACACCGGGGAGCTGTTTTTT. Protein sequence: CAIRRGGDTGELFF.

The chain recombines TRBV2 with TRBJ1-2; 8 nucleotides match TRBD1. The V gene's germline CDR1 is SNHLY and CDR2 FYNNEI. J was trimmed by 1 base and V by 4 bases; bases with no gene match: 5. The CDR3 runs 15 residues. CDR3 nucleotide sequence: TGTGCCAGCAGTGTTGGGACAGGTGATAACTATGGCTACACCTTC. Protein product: CASSVGTGDNYGYTF.

This clonotype showed up just a few times. V gene TRBV5-1 combines with J gene TRBJ1-1; no reliable D call. V shed 4 bases and J shed 8 bases, with 18 bases lying between them. Germline V gives CDR1 SGHRS, CDR2 YFSETQ. The CDR3 is made up of 14 amino acids. In DNA form, the CDR3 reads TGCGCCAGCAGCCCCGCCCGGATTGGAGGGGAAGCTTTCTTT. Protein: CASSPARIGGEAFF. The full variable domain, rest sourced from reference TRBV5-1 and TRBJ1-1, is KAGVTQTPRYLIKTRGQQVTLSCSPISGHRSVSWYQQTPGQGLQFLFEYFSETQRNKGNFPGRFSGRQFSNSRSEMNVSTLELGDSALYLCASSPARIGGEAFFGQGTRLTVV.

The chain couples TRBV7-2 to TRBJ2-1, with 8 bases matching TRBD2. The CDR3 has 15 residues. Germline CDR1 and CDR2: SGHTA and FQGNSA. V lost 4 bases and J lost 14; bases outside the gene matches: 16. The CDR3: CASSSRGGTRFVEFF. CDR3 bases: TGTGCCAGCAGCTCGAGGGGCGGGACTAGGTTTGTTGAGTTCTTC.

Only a few counts were recorded for this clonotype. The chain carries TRBV5-5 and TRBJ2-5, with D perhaps TRBD2 (5 bases). The CDR3 totals 14 residues. Trimming pared 0 bases from V and 6 bases from J, leaving 12 bases between. The germline gives CDR1 SGHKS, CDR2 YYEKEE (reference sequence). The CDR3 region has the DNA TGTGCCAGCAGCTTGGGACCGGGGTTACAGACCCAGTACTTC. Amino acids: CASSLGPGLQTQYF.

The rearrangement links TRBV20-1 to TRBJ2-7, with D maybe TRBD2 (5 bases). CDR1 DFQATT and CDR2 SNEGSKA come from the germline V gene (reference sequence). Deletions cut 2 bases from V and 1 base from J, with 12 bases between. There are 14 residues in the CDR3. The CDR3 nucleotides read TGCAGTGCTAGACGGACTGCGACGTCCTACGAGCAGTACTTC. It translates to CSARRTATSYEQYF.

This clonotype was counted only a few times. The chain employs TRBV12-3 or TRBV12-4 and TRBJ1-6; 9 bases fit TRBD1. J lost 1 base, V lost 6 bases, and 7 bases had no gene match. This CDR3 has 17 residues. CDR3 protein: CASRGNRGRSYNSPLHF. The CDR3 bases are TGTGCCAGCAGGGGAAACAGGGGGCGATCCTATAATTCACCCCTCCACTTT.

This clonotype was detected a few times. The genes are TRBV5-1 and TRBJ2-7; 7 bases match TRBD1. The germline V gene has CDR1 SGHRS and CDR2 YFSETQ. The CDR3 runs to 15 residues. V shed 1 base, J shed 4 bases, and the junction held 8 bases outside the gene matches. As DNA, the CDR3 is TGCGCCAGCAGCTTGTGGTTCGGACAGGCATACGAGCAGTACTTC. Translated: CASSLWFGQAYEQYF.

The chain employs TRBV27 and TRBJ2-1, with 11 bases aligning to TRBD2. The CDR3 loop spans 15 amino acids. The germline gives CDR1 MNHEY, CDR2 SMNVEV (reference sequence). J was trimmed by 6 bases and V by 5 bases; bases with no gene match: 6. CDR3 sequence reads: CASSTTSGVFNEQFF. CDR3 DNA sequence: TGTGCCAGCAGTACGACTAGCGGGGTTTTCAATGAGCAGTTCTTC.

This chain uses TRBV6-5 with TRBJ2-7; 12 nucleotides line up with TRBD2. The germline gives CDR1 MNHEY, CDR2 SVGAGI. V shed 0 bases and J 2 bases; nucleotides not matched to a gene: 8. CDR3 length equals 18 residues. DNA for the CDR3: TGTGCCAGCAGTTACTCGAGGGTGCTAGCGGGAGGGACCTACGAGCAGTACTTC. Residues: CASSYSRVLAGGTYEQYF.

This chain connects TRBV5-4 to TRBJ2-2; D gene unclear. Germline V lookup: CDR1 SGHNT, CDR2 YYREEE (reference sequence). The CDR3 has 17 residues. Trimming stripped 4 bases from V and 1 base from J, with 17 bases between. The DNA for the CDR3 is TGTGCCAGCAGCCAATCCTCCTCTGGGATGAACACCGGGGAGCTGTTTTTT. It codes for CASSQSSSGMNTGELFF.

This clonotype was observed a handful of times. As DNA, the CDR3 is TGTGCCAGCAGCGACGGGGGCGGGACGGGGGCTTTCTTT. Translation: CASSDGGGTGAFF. The chain has TRBV9 and TRBJ1-1; D may be TRBD1 (6 bases). The CDR3 sequence is 13 residues long. Germline V gene sequence: CDR1 SGDLS, CDR2 YYNGEE. Trimming took 3 bases from V and 11 from J, leaving 17 bases between them.

The chain links TRBV11-3 to TRBJ1-2; D not resolved. The CDR3 contains 15 residues. Trimming took 5 bases from V and 0 from J, leaving 13 bases between them. Looked up from germline, CDR1 is SGHNT and CDR2 is YENEEA. The CDR3 DNA reads as TGTGCCAGCAGCCGGGAAGGACCTTCTAACTATGGCTACACCTTC. It is translated as CASSREGPSNYGYTF.

The chain joins TRBV25-1 to TRBJ2-7, with D possibly being TRBD2 (7 bases). Deletions cut 6 bases from V and 3 bases from J, with 21 bases between. The V gene's germline CDR1 is MGHDK and CDR2 SYGVNS. This CDR3 region has 16 residues. The CDR3 DNA follows: TGTGCCAGCAGAGGGGGGGCTATCTTCAGCCACTACGAGCAGTACTTC. Amino acids: CASRGGAIFSHYEQYF.

V is TRBV9 and J is TRBJ1-6; D unresolved. The germline V gene encodes CDR1 SGDLS and CDR2 YYNGEE. The CDR3 length is 15 residues. Trimming took off 0 bases at V and 7 bases at J, with 11 bases between the two ends. The CDR3 coding sequence is TGTGCCAGCAGCGTAGACCTCAGAAGGAATTCACCCCTCCACTTT. Residues: CASSVDLRRNSPLHF.

This clonotype was counted a few times. The CDR3 loop reads CAIRQVGNTGELFF. For the CDR3, the DNA is TGTGCCATAAGACAGGTTGGAAACACCGGGGAGCTGTTTTTT. The chain links TRBV6-1 to TRBJ2-2; tentative D call: TRBD1 (6 bases). Trimming pared 10 bases from V and 2 bases from J, leaving 14 bases between. The germline V gene has CDR1 MNHNS and CDR2 SASEGT. The CDR3 runs 14 residues.

This chain joins TRBV5-6 and TRBJ2-5; tentative D call: TRBD2 (6 bases). The CDR3 has 13 amino acids. The V gene's germline CDR1 is SGHDT and CDR2 YYEEEE. V was cut by 4 bases and J by 9 bases, with 16 bases left in between. The CDR3 is CASSPDRRRAQYF. The CDR3, as DNA: TGTGCCAGCAGCCCTGACAGACGGAGGGCCCAGTACTTC.

This clonotype was detected a few times. The chain couples TRBV7-8 to TRBJ2-1; 13 bases map to TRBD2. CDR3 length: 17 amino acids. Losses at the gene ends were 5 bases for V and 3 bases for J; bases not matched to a gene: 7. Germline V gene data show CDR1 as SGHVS and CDR2 as FQNEAQ. The CDR3 sequence is CASSPTSGGADYNEQFF. The CDR3 DNA reads TGTGCCAGCAGCCCAACTAGCGGGGGGGCCGACTACAATGAGCAGTTCTTC.

The CDR3 DNA reads TGTGCCAGCAGCGCCTCCCAGGGGGAGAACACTGAAGCTTTCTTT. This codes for CASSASQGENTEAFF. The chain recombines TRBV6-1 with TRBJ1-1, with 7 bases identical to TRBD1. Trimming cost V 6 bases and J 1 base; bases outside gene matches: 8. Per the germline V gene, CDR1 is MNHNS and CDR2 is SASEGT. The CDR3 length is 15 residues.

This clonotype was found a few times. Here the CDR3 DNA reads TGTGCCAGCAACCACAGGGGATCGAACACCGGGGAGCTGTTTTTT. Translating it yields CASNHRGSNTGELFF. V is TRBV12-3 or TRBV12-4 and J is TRBJ2-2; 7 bases line up with TRBD1. The CDR3 covers 15 residues. J gave up 0 bases and V 7 bases, and 5 bases lay outside the gene matches.

J is TRBJ2-7 and V is TRBV29-1, with D uncertain. Per germline, CDR1 SQVTM and CDR2 ANQGSEA. The CDR3 extends over 10 amino acids. V was shortened by 4 bases and J by 6 bases, with 7 bases between the two germline ends. In nucleotides, the CDR3 is TGCAGCGTTGGGACGGGCGAGCAGTACTTC. Its protein is CSVGTGEQYF.

This clonotype has just a few counts. The V call is TRBV20-1, the J call TRBJ2-6; D could derive from TRBD1 or TRBD2 (5 bases each). The CDR3 totals 14 residues. Germline CDR1 is DFQATT and CDR2 is SNEGSKA (reference sequence). CDR3 in amino acids: CRADGGSGANVLTF. The CDR3 DNA follows: TGCAGGGCTGATGGGGGCTCTGGGGCCAACGTCCTGACTTTC.